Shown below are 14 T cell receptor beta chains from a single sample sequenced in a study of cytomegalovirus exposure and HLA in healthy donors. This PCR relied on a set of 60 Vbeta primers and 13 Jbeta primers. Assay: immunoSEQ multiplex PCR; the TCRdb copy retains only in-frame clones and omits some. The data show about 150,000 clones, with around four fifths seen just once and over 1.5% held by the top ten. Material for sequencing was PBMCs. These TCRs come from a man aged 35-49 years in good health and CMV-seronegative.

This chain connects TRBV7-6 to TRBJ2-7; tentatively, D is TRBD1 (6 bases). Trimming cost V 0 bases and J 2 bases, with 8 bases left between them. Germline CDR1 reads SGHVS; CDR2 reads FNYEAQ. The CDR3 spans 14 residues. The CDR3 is CASSLAQGPYEQYF. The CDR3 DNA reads TGTGCCAGCAGCTTAGCACAGGGCCCCTACGAGCAGTACTTC. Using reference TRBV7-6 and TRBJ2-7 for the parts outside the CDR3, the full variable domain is GAGVSQSPRYKVTKRGQDVALRCDPISGHVSLYWYRQALGQGPEFLTYFNYEAQQDKSGLPNDRFSAERPEGSISTLTIQRTEQRDSAMYRCASSLAQGPYEQYFGPGTRLTVT.

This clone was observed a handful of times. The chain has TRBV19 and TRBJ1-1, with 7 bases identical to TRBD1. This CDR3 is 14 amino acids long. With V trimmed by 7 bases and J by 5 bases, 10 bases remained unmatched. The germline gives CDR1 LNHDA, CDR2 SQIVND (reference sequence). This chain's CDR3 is CASTLTGAGTEAFF. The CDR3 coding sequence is TGTGCCAGTACTCTAACAGGGGCGGGGACTGAAGCTTTCTTT.

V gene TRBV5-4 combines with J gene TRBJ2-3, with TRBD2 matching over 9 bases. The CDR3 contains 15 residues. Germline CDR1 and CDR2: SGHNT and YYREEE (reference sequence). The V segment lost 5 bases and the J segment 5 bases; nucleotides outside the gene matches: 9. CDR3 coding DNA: TGTGCCAGCAGGGCGGGGGGGCCTGGTATAGATACGCAGTATTTT. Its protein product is CASRAGGPGIDTQYF.

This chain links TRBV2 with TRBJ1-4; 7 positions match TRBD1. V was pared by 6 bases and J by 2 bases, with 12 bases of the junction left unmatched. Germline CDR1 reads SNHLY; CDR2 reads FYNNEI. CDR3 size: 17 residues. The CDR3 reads CASRAPEDRPTNEKLFF. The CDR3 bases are TGTGCCAGCAGGGCCCCGGAGGACAGGCCTACTAATGAAAAACTGTTTTTT.

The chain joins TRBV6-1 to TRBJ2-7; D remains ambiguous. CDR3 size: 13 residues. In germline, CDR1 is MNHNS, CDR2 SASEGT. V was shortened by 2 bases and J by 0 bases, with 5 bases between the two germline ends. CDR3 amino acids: CASSESPSYEQYF. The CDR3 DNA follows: TGTGCCAGCAGTGAAAGCCCCTCCTACGAGCAGTACTTC.

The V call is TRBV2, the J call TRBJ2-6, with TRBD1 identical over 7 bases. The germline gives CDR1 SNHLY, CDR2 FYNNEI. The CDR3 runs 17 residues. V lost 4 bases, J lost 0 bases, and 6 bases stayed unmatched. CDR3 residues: CASSGGDRASGANVLTF. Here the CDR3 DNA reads TGTGCCAGCAGTGGCGGAGACAGGGCCTCTGGGGCCAACGTCCTGACTTTC.

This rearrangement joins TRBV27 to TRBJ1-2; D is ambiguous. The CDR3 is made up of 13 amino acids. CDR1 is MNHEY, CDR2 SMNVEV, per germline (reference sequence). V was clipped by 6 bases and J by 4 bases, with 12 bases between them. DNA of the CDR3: TGTGCCAGCAGGACCGACGGGATCTATGGCTACACCTTC. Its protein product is CASRTDGIYGYTF.

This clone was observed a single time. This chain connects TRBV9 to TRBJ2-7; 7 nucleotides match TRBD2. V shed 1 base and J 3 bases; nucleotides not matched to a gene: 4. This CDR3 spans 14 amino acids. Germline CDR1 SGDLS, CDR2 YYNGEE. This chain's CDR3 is CASSVLGEGYEQYF. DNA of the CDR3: TGTGCCAGCAGCGTATTGGGGGAGGGCTACGAGCAGTACTTC.

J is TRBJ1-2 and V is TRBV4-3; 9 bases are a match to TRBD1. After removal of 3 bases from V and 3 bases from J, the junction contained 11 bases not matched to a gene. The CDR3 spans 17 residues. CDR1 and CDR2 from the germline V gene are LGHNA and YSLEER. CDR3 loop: CASSHRSLRDRDYGYTF. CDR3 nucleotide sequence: TGCGCCAGCAGCCATAGATCACTAAGGGACAGGGACTATGGCTACACCTTC.

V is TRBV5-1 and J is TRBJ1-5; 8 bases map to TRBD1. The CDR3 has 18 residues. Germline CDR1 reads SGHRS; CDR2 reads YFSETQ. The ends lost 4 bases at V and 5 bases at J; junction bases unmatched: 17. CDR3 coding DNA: TGCGCCAGCAGCAGGACGGACAGGGAGTGGGGGTTAGATCAGCCCCAGCATTTT. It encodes CASSRTDREWGLDQPQHF.

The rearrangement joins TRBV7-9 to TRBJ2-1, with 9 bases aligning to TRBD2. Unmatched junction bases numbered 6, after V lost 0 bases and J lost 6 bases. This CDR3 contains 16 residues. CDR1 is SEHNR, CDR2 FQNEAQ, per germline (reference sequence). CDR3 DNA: TGTGCCAGCAGCTTAGCGGGCCTAGCGGGATCCAATGAGCAGTTCTTC. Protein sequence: CASSLAGLAGSNEQFF.

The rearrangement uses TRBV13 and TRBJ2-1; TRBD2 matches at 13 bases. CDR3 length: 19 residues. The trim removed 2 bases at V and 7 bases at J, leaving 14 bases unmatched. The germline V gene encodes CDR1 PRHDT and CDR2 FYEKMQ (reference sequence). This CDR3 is CASSLSLGLAGPTGNEQFF. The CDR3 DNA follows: TGTGCCAGCAGCTTATCCCTGGGACTAGCGGGACCAACGGGTAATGAGCAGTTCTTC.

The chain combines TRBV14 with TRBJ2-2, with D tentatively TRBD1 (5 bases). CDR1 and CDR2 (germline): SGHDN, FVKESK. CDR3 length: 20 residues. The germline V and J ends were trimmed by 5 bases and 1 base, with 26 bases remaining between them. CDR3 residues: CASSSRIQSRQRQNTGELFF. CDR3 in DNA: TGTGCCAGCAGCTCACGAATTCAGAGCAGACAGCGCCAGAACACCGGGGAGCTGTTTTTT.

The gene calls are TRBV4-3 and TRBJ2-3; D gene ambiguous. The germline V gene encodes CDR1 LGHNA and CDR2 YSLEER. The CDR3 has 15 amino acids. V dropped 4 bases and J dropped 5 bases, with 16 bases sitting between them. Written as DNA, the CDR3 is TGCGCCAGCAGCCCGACAATGGGCCGTGGAGATACGCAGTATTTT. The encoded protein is CASSPTMGRGDTQYF.